This TCR beta chain emerged from a study of early T cells in non-severe SARS-CoV-2 infection. This clonotype was observed at least ten times. The TCR library protocol was used to attach unique molecular identifiers. These identifiers were attached to individual cDNA molecules. TCRdb independently ran MiXCR on the 5' RACE reads; one entry per CDR3 protein. The sample lists 68,000 or so distinct CDR3 sequences, roughly a tenth occurring once. This CDR3 region has 15 residues. The germline gives CDR1 ENHRY, CDR2 SYGVKD. The trim removed 4 bases at V and 2 bases at J, leaving 4 bases unmatched. The genes are TRBV10-3 and TRBJ2-5; TRBD2 matches 10 bases. The origin of this receptor is an adult who was a healthcare worker with PCR-confirmed SARS-CoV-2 infection or an uninfected control (not recorded which). Input material: whole blood. The CDR3 sequence: CAISGQTSGQETQYF. In DNA form, the CDR3 reads TGTGCCATCAGTGGGCAGACTAGCGGGCAAGAGACCCAGTACTTC.